Ten or more counts support the clone carrying this T cell receptor beta chain. Its antigen is undetermined. This entry comes from a study of CD8 T cells in ankylosing spondylitis. Notes on the study in general: It appeared that ankylosing spondylitis blood was characterized by a TCR beta motif of roughly 8 highly homologous variants. The authors found the disease-linked clones to be CD8+ and relatively rare in peripheral blood. Some motif variants were previously reported in reactive arthritis synovial fluid and blood. Significant enrichment of disease-linked clones was reportedly seen in matched ankylosing spondylitis synovial fluid.

Libraries of TCR beta came from quantitative 5'-RACE with molecular barcodes. TCRdb re-derived calls from the 5' RACE reads in MiXCR, one entry per CDR3 protein. The sample holds approximately 150,000 distinct CDR3 sequences, 17% seen once. The specimen was blood, either unsorted or a sorted T cell fraction (not recorded which). The sequence derives from a male donor with ankylosing spondylitis.

The CDR3 coding sequence is TGCAGCGTTGGATTAGCGGATAGCTCCTACGAGCAGTACTTC. Its translation is CSVGLADSSYEQYF. The chain has TRBV29-1 and TRBJ2-7; D may be TRBD2 (6 bases). The V end lost 4 bases, the J end lost 0 bases, and 13 bases lay between the germline ends. The CDR3 is made up of 14 amino acids. The germline V gene has CDR1 SQVTM and CDR2 ANQGSEA.